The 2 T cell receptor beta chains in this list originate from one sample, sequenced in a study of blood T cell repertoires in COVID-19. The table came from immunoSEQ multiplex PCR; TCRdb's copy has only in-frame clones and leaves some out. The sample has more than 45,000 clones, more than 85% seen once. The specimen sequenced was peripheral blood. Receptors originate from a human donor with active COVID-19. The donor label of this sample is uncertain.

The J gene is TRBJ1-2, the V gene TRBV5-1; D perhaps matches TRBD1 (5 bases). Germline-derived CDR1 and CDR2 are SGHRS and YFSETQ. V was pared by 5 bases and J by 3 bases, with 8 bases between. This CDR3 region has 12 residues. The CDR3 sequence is CASRETDYGYTF. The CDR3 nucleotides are TGCGCCAGCAGGGAGACAGACTATGGCTACACCTTC. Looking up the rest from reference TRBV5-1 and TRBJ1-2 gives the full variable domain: KAGVTQTPRYLIKTRGQQVTLSCSPISGHRSVSWYQQTPGQGLQFLFEYFSETQRNKGNFPGRFSGRQFSNSRSEMNVSTLELGDSALYLCASRETDYGYTFGSGTRLTVV.

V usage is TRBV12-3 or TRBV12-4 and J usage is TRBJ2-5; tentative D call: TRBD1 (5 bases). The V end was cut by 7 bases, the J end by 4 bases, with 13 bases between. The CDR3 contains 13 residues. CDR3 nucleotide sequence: TGTGCCAGCATCCGACAGCACGGAGAGACCCAGTACTTC. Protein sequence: CASIRQHGETQYF.